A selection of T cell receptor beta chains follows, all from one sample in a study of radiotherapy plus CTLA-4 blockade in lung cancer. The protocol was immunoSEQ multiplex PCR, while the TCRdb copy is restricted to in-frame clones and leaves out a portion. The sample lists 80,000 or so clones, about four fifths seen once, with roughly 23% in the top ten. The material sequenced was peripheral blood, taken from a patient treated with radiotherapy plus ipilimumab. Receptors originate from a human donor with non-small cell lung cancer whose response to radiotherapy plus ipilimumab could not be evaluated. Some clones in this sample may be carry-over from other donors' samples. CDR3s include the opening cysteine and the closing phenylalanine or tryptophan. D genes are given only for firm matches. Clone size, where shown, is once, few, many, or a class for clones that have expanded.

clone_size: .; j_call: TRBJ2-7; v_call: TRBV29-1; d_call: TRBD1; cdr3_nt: TGCAGCGTATTCTCCGGACAGGGTTACGAGCAGTACTTC; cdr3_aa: CSVFSGQGYEQYF
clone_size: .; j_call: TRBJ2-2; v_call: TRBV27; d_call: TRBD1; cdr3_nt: TGTGCCAGCAGTCCCCCCCGACAGGGAAGGACCGGGGAGCTGTTTTTT; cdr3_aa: CASSPPRQGRTGELFF
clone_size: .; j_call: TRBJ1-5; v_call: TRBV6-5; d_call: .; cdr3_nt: TGTGCCAGTAAGAGACAGGTTTATAGCAATCAGCCCCAGCATTTT; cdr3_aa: CASKRQVYSNQPQHF
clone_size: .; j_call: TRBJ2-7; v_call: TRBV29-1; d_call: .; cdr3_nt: TGCAGCGTTGGCCGGTCGGGTTCCAACTACGAGCAGTACTTC; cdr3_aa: CSVGRSGSNYEQYF
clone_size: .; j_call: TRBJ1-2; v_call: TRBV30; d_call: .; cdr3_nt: TGTGCCCTGACCAGACCAGTTGCGGATGGCTACACCTTC; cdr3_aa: CALTRPVADGYTF
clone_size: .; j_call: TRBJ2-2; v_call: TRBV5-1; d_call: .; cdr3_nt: TGCGCCAGCAGCTTGGAGCCCACCGGGGAGCTGTTTTTT; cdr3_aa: CASSLEPTGELFF
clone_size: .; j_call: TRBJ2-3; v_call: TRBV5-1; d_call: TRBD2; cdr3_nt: TGCGCCAGCAGCTCCCGGAGGCCTAGCAGAGCGGGAGGCCCAGATACGCAGTATTTT; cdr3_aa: CASSSRRPSRAGGPDTQYF
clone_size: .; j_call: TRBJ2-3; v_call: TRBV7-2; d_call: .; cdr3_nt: TGTGCCAGCAGCTACCGGGGCGGGGCCTCGGCGGCAGATACGCAGTATTTT; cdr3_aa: CASSYRGGASAADTQYF
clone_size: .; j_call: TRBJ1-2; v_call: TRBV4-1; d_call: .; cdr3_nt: TGCGCCAGCAGCCCAAACTCGGCAGGGCAAAACTATGGCTACACCTTC; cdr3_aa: CASSPNSAGQNYGYTF
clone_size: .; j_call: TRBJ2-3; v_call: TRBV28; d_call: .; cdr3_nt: TGTGCTACTGCAGGCTTGAGTGCAGATACGCAGTATTTT; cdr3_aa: CATAGLSADTQYF
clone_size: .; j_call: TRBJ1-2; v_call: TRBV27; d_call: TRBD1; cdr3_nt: TGTGCCAGCAGTTTCTGGGACAGTTCCAGTGGCTACACCTTC; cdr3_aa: CASSFWDSSSGYTF
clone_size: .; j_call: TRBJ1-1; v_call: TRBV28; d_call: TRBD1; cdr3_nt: TGTGCCAGCAGCATCCCGGGACAGGGGGGGACTGAAGCTTTCTTT; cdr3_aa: CASSIPGQGGTEAFF
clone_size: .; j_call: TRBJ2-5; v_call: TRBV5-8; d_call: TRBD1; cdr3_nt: TGTGCCAGCAGCCCCAACAGGGGGCTAGGGGAGACCCAGTACTTC; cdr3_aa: CASSPNRGLGETQYF
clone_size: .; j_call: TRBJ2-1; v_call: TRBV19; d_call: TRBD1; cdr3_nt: TGTGCCAGTAGTATTCGATGGGACAGGGGGGCCTACAATGAGCAGTTCTTC; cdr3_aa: CASSIRWDRGAYNEQFF
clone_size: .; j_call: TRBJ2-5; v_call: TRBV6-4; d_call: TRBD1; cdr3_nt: TGTGCCAGCAGTGACTGGGAAGATCAGGGGGCGCGGATGGAGACCCAGTACTTC; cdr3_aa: CASSDWEDQGARMETQYF
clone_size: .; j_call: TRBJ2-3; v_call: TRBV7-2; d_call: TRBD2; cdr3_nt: TGTGCCAGCAGCTTTTTGTTCGGCGGGGGTACAGATACGCAGTATTTT; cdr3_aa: CASSFLFGGGTDTQYF
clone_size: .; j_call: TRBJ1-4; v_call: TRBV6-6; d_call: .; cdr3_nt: TGTGCCACCCTCGCACGGGTTAATGAAAAACTGTTTTTT; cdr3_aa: CATLARVNEKLFF
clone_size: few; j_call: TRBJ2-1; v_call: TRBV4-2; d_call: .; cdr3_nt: TGTGCCAGCAGCCAAAACCTAGAGGCGTTTGGTGAGCAGTTCTTC; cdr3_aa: CASSQNLEAFGEQFF
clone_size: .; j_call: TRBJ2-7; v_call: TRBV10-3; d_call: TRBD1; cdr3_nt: TGTGCCATCAGTACCGGACAGGGGTACGAGCAGTACTTC; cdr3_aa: CAISTGQGYEQYF
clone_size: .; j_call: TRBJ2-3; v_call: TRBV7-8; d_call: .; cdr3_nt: TGTGCCAGCAGCTTGGGACTTTCGTCGGGAGATACGCAGTATTTT; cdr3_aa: CASSLGLSSGDTQYF
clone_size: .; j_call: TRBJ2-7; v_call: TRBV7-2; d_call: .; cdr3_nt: TGTGCCAGCAGCTCGCACCTAGGCCCGCTGGAGCAGTACTTC; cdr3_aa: CASSSHLGPLEQYF
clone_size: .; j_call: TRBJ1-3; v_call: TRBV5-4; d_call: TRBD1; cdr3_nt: TGTGCCAGCAGCCCTGGACAGGGGGCCGGGATGGGCACCATATATTTT; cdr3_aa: CASSPGQGAGMGTIYF
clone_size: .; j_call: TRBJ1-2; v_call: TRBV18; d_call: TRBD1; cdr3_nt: TGTGCCAGCTCACCCAGACAGGGGGCCGACTATGGCTACACCTTC; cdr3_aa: CASSPRQGADYGYTF
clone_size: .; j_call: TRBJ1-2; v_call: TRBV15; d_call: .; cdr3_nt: TGTGCCACCAGCAGAGATAACCCGGGGTCCCTCTATGGCTACACCTTC; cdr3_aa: CATSRDNPGSLYGYTF
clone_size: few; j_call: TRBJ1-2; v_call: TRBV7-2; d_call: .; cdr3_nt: TGTGCCAGCAGCTTAGGACAGAACTATGGCTACACCTTC; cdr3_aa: CASSLGQNYGYTF
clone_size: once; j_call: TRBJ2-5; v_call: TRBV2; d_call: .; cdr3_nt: TGTGCCAGCAGTGGGCTAGGGACTCATGGGTACCAAGAGACCCAGTACTTC; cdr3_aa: CASSGLGTHGYQETQYF
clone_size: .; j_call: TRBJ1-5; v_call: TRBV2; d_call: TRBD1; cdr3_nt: TGTGCCAGCAGTTCGGACAGGGTTAGTTTGACCCAGCATTTT; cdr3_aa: CASSSDRVSLTQHF
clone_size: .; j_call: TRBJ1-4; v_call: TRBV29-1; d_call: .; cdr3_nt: TGCAGCGTTGAAGCCGGGGGGGCGGGTGATGAAAAACTGTTTTTT; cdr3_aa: CSVEAGGAGDEKLFF
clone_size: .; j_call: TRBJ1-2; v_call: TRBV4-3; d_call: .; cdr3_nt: TGCGCCAGCAGCCAAGGTCCAGGGGTTACCTATGGCTACACCTTC; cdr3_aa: CASSQGPGVTYGYTF